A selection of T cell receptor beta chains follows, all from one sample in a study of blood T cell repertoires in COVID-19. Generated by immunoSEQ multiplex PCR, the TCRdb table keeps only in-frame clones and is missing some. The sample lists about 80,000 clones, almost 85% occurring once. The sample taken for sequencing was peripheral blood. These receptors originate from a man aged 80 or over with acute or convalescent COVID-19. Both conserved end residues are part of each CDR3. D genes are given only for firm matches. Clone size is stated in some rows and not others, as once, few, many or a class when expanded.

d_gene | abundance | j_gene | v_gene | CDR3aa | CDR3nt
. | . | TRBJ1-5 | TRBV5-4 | CASSRGRETNQPQHF | TGTGCCAGCAGCCGGGGTCGGGAGACCAATCAGCCCCAGCATTTT
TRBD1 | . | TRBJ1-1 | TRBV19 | CASSIDPRDRGEAFF | TGTGCCAGTAGTATAGATCCCCGGGACAGGGGGGAAGCTTTCTTT
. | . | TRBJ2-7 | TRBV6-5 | CASTARQKDSYEQYF | TGTGCCAGCACCGCGAGACAGAAGGACTCCTACGAGCAGTACTTC
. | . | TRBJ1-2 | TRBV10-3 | CAISEDRYGYTF | TGTGCCATCAGTGAGGATAGATATGGCTACACCTTC
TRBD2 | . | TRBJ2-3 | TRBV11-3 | CASSPTTTSGGATDTQYF | TGTGCCAGCAGCCCTACGACTACTAGCGGGGGGGCGACAGATACGCAGTATTTT
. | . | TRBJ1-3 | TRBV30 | CAWSLAGWSSGNTIYF | TGTGCCTGGAGTTTGGCGGGATGGAGCTCTGGAAACACCATATATTTT
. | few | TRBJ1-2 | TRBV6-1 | CASSDRGGSYGYTF | TGTGCCAGCAGTGACCGGGGGGGTTCGTATGGCTACACCTTC
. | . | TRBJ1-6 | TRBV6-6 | CASRKDSLNSPLHF | TGTGCCAGCAGAAAAGACAGCCTTAATTCACCCCTCCACTTT
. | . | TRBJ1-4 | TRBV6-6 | CASSYSPEGLFF | TGTGCCAGCAGTTACTCACCGGAGGGACTGTTTTTT
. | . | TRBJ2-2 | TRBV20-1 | CSASRTGELFF | TGCAGTGCTAGCCGCACCGGGGAGCTGTTTTTT
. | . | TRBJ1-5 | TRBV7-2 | CASSAPGAGIWQPQHF | TGTGCCAGCAGCGCACCCGGCGCGGGGATATGGCAGCCCCAGCATTTT
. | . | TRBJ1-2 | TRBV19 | CASMRNYGYTF | TGTGCCAGTATGCGCAACTATGGCTACACCTTC
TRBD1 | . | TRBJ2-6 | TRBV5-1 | CASSLPAGGSGANVLTF | TGCGCCAGCAGCTTGCCGGCAGGGGGCTCTGGGGCCAACGTCCTGACTTTC
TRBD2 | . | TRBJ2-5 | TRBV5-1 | CASSYSRGVQETQYF | TGCGCCAGCAGCTACTCTCGGGGGGTTCAAGAGACCCAGTACTTC
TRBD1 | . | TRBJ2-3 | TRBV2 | CASSEWDRVTDTQYF | TGTGCCAGCAGTGAATGGGACAGGGTCACAGATACGCAGTATTTT
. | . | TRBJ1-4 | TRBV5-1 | CASSPGGINVEKLFF | TGCGCCAGCAGCCCGGGGGGTATCAACGTGGAAAAACTGTTTTTT
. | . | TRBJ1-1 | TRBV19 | CASSISPGQADYILGTEAFF | TGTGCCAGTAGTATTTCCCCGGGACAAGCGGATTATATTCTGGGCACTGAAGCTTTCTTT
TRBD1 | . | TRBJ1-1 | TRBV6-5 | CASSTGQGANTEAFF | TGTGCCAGCAGCACCGGACAGGGCGCTAACACTGAAGCTTTCTTT
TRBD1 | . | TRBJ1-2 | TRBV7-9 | CASSLGQGNGYTF | TGTGCCAGCAGCTTAGGACAGGGCAATGGCTACACCTTC
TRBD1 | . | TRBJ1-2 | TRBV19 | CASRILRDSGGYGYTF | TGTGCCAGTAGAATATTAAGGGACAGTGGGGGCTATGGCTACACCTTC
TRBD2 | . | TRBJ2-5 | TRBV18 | CASSPPVGSGGTYQETQYF | TGTGCCAGCTCACCCCCGGTTGGTAGCGGGGGGACGTACCAAGAGACCCAGTACTTC
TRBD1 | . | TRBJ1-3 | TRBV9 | CASSVGGGQGSGNTIYF | TGTGCCAGCAGCGTAGGAGGGGGACAGGGTTCAGGAAACACCATATATTTT
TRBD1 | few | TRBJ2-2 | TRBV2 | CASSLDRVPTGELFF | TGTGCCAGCAGCCTAGACAGGGTGCCCACCGGGGAGCTGTTTTTT
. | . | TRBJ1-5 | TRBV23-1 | CASTTPWGGKTGNQPQHF | TGCGCCAGCACCACCCCCTGGGGGGGAAAGACTGGCAATCAGCCCCAGCATTTT
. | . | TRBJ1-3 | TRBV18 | CASSPYQTVNSGNTIYF | TGTGCCAGCTCACCATACCAGACAGTGAACTCTGGAAACACCATATATTTT
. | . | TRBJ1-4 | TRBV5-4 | CASSLVSEKLFF | TGTGCCAGCAGCTTGGTGTCAGAAAAACTGTTTTTT
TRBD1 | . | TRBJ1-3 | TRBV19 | CASSDYQGVNTIYF | TGTGCCAGTAGTGATTACCAGGGGGTAAACACCATATATTTT
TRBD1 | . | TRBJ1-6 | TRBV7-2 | CASSPEGQGLHF | TGTGCCAGCAGCCCGGAGGGACAGGGCCTCCACTTT
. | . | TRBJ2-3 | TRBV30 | CAWSLGIHSTDTQYF | TGTGCCTGGAGTCTCGGGATCCACAGCACAGATACGCAGTATTTT
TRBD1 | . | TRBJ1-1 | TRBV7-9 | CASSLAQGAYAFF | TGTGCCAGCAGCTTAGCGCAGGGGGCGTACGCTTTCTTT
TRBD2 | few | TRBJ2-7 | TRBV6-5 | CASSLSGGGSYEQYF | TGTGCCAGCAGTCTTAGCGGGGGTGGCTCCTACGAGCAGTACTTC
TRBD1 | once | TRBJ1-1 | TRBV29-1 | CSVARGRDTEAFF | TGCAGCGTTGCCAGGGGGCGCGACACTGAAGCTTTCTTT
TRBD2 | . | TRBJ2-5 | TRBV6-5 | CASSYGLAGDGTQYF | TGTGCCAGCAGCTACGGACTAGCGGGAGACGGGACCCAGTACTTC
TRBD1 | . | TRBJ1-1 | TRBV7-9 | CASRPQGVVPEAFF | TGTGCCAGCAGGCCACAGGGGGTGGTACCTGAAGCTTTCTTT
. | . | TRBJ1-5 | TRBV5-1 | CASSRVGGGANQPQHF | TGCGCCAGCAGCCGCGTCGGGGGTGGGGCGAATCAGCCCCAGCATTTT